These 19 T cell receptor beta chains came from one sample sequenced in a study of blood T cell repertoires in COVID-19. Some clones are missing from TCRdb's copy, which holds only in-frame ones; the method was immunoSEQ multiplex PCR. Of 120,000 to 150,000 clones listed, under 85% are singletons. The sequenced material came from peripheral blood. The origin of the receptors is a human donor in a cohort sampled during active COVID-19.

This clone was seen once. V usage is TRBV4-1 and J usage is TRBJ2-6, with D maybe TRBD2 (5 bases). V was clipped by 0 bases and J by 0 bases, with 15 bases between them. The germline CDR1 and CDR2 sequences are MGHRA and YSYEKL. This CDR3 has 19 residues. The CDR3 loop is CASSQERGGQISGANVLTF. The DNA of the CDR3 is TGCGCCAGCAGCCAAGAAAGAGGCGGGCAGATCTCTGGGGCCAACGTCCTGACTTTC.

This rearrangement joins TRBV29-1 to TRBJ2-5; 9 bases match TRBD1. Looked up from germline, CDR1 is SQVTM and CDR2 is ANQGSEA. With V trimmed by 8 bases and J by 2 bases, 6 bases remained unmatched. The CDR3 loop spans 13 amino acids. The CDR3 DNA sequence: TGCAGCACCGACAGGGGGGGGCAAGAGACCCAGTACTTC. Translation: CSTDRGGQETQYF.

The chain links TRBV4-3 to TRBJ2-5; possible D gene TRBD2, 6 bases. V lost 1 base to trimming and J lost 2 bases, with 17 bases between them. CDR3 length equals 17 residues. Germline V gene sequence: CDR1 LGHNA, CDR2 YSLEER. For the CDR3, the DNA is TGCGCCAGCAGCCAAGGGGCATGGGGCGCGGGGCAAGAGACCCAGTACTTC. Protein product: CASSQGAWGAGQETQYF.

V gene TRBV3-1 (or the pseudogene TRBV3-2) combines with J gene TRBJ1-6, with 9 bases lining up with TRBD1. The junction had 8 bases not matched to a gene; V was cut back by 4 bases and J by 7 bases. This CDR3 spans 16 amino acids. The germline gives CDR1 LGHDT, CDR2 YNNKEL (reference sequence). The CDR3 sequence: CASSPLSTGGNSPLHF. CDR3 sequence (DNA): TGTGCCAGCAGCCCGCTTTCGACAGGGGGGAATTCACCCCTCCACTTT.

This chain links TRBV30 with TRBJ2-7, with a weak D call TRBD2 (6 bases). V lost 3 bases and J 5 bases, leaving 20 bases between the germline ends. The CDR3 consists of 15 residues. CDR1 is GTSNPN, CDR2 SVGIG, per germline (reference sequence). The chain's CDR3 is CAWRGPGGVGHEQYF. For the CDR3, the DNA is TGTGCCTGGAGGGGCCCAGGAGGGGTAGGCCACGAGCAGTACTTC.

V is TRBV27 and J is TRBJ1-6; a weak D match, TRBD1 (6 bases). The length of the CDR3 is 22 residues. The germline V and J ends were trimmed by 5 bases and 7 bases, with 36 bases remaining between them. CDR1 is MNHEY, CDR2 SMNVEV, per germline (reference sequence). The CDR3, as DNA: TGTGCCAGCAGTCGACAGGCTCGGAACCCCGGGCTCCTTTTGGTGGGGAATTCACCCCTCCACTTT. Its translation: CASSRQARNPGLLLVGNSPLHF.

The gene calls are TRBV9 and TRBJ2-1; 10 bases map to TRBD2. The germline V gene has CDR1 SGDLS and CDR2 YYNGEE. V lost 2 bases, J lost 2 bases, and 4 bases stayed unmatched. The CDR3 is made up of 16 amino acids. The CDR3 loop reads CASSVGSGGTYNEQFF. The CDR3 DNA reads as TGTGCCAGCAGCGTCGGTAGCGGGGGGACCTACAATGAGCAGTTCTTC.

The CDR3 spells CASSSGQETQYF. The CDR3 region has the DNA TGCGCCAGCAGCTCCGGCCAAGAGACCCAGTACTTC. This sequence joins TRBV5-1 and TRBJ2-5, with no clear D. The CDR3 spans 12 residues. The germline gives CDR1 SGHRS, CDR2 YFSETQ. V lost 3 bases, J lost 1 base, and 4 bases lay in between.

The V and J genes are TRBV15 and TRBJ1-5; 8 bases fit TRBD1. From germline, CDR1 is LNHNV and CDR2 YYDKDF (reference sequence). Trimming cost V 4 bases and J 2 bases; bases outside gene matches: 1. The CDR3 loop spans 14 amino acids. The CDR3 DNA is TGTGCCACCAGCAAACAGGGGGGCAATCAGCCCCAGCATTTT. It translates to CATSKQGGNQPQHF. Using reference TRBV15 and TRBJ1-5 for the parts outside the CDR3, the full variable domain is DAMVIQNPRYQVTQFGKPVTLSCSQTLNHNVMYWYQQKSSQAPKLLFHYYDKDFNNEADTPDNFQSRRPNTSFCFLDIRSPGLGDTAMYLCATSKQGGNQPQHFGDGTRLSIL.

The rearrangement uses TRBV5-1 and TRBJ2-3; no firm D call. The CDR3 length is 14 residues. V dropped 0 bases and J dropped 0 bases, with 5 bases sitting between them. The V gene's germline CDR1 is SGHRS and CDR2 YFSETQ. The CDR3: CASSLDTSTDTQYF. As DNA, the CDR3 is TGCGCCAGCAGCTTGGACACCAGCACAGATACGCAGTATTTT. Full variable domain (missing parts from reference TRBV5-1 and TRBJ2-3): KAGVTQTPRYLIKTRGQQVTLSCSPISGHRSVSWYQQTPGQGLQFLFEYFSETQRNKGNFPGRFSGRQFSNSRSEMNVSTLELGDSALYLCASSLDTSTDTQYFGPGTRLTVL.

The chain combines TRBV19 with TRBJ2-2; 9 bases fit TRBD1. Germline V CDR1 and CDR2: LNHDA, SQIVND (reference sequence). This CDR3 comprises 15 residues. After removal of 3 bases from V and 8 bases from J, the junction contained 7 bases not matched to a gene. Here the CDR3 DNA reads TGTGCCAGTAGTATTTTGAGGACAGGGGAAGGGGAGCTGTTTTTT. This codes for CASSILRTGEGELFF.

This chain links TRBV2 with TRBJ1-5, with D hard to call. This CDR3 is 14 amino acids long. Germline values: CDR1 SNHLY, CDR2 FYNNEI. The V and J ends lost 4 bases and 0 bases respectively, with 7 bases between them. The CDR3 bases are TGTGCCAGCAGTGGCGGGTATAGCAATCAGCCCCAGCATTTT. It encodes CASSGGYSNQPQHF.

At least ten counts were recorded for this clone. The rearrangement uses TRBV24-1 and TRBJ1-5; 8 nucleotides agree with TRBD1. Germline loops: CDR1 KGHDR, CDR2 SFDVKD. V lost 10 bases and J lost 7; bases outside the gene matches: 14. This CDR3 has 15 amino acids. Written as DNA, the CDR3 is TGTGCCACTTCATTGTCCAGGGGGCTAAGACAGCCCCAGCATTTT. Its protein product is CATSLSRGLRQPQHF.

This clone occurred a few times. This rearrangement joins TRBV30 to TRBJ1-3, with no clear D. The V end lost 0 bases, the J end lost 9 bases, and 9 bases lay between the germline ends. Germline CDR1 and CDR2: GTSNPN and SVGIG (reference sequence). The CDR3 contains 12 residues. CDR3 nucleotide sequence: TGTGCCTGGAGTGTACGGGGAGGCACCATATATTTT. Amino acids: CAWSVRGGTIYF.

The V call is TRBV19, the J call TRBJ1-6; the match to TRBD1 covers 7 bases. Germline CDR1 is LNHDA and CDR2 is SQIVND (reference sequence). Trimming took 5 bases from V and 2 from J; bases not matched to a gene: 9. This CDR3 comprises 17 residues. The CDR3 coding sequence is TGTGCCAGTAGTGCCTACAGGGGACGAACCTATAATTCACCCCTCCACTTT. It specifies CASSAYRGRTYNSPLHF. Filled out from reference TRBV19 and TRBJ1-6, the complete variable domain reads DGGITQSPKYLFRKEGQNVTLSCEQNLNHDAMYWYRQDPGQGLRLIYYSQIVNDFQKGDIAEGYSVSREKKESFPLTVTSAQKNPTAFYLCASSAYRGRTYNSPLHFGNGTRLTVT.

In this sample, this clone turned up once. The chain is built from TRBV21-1 and TRBJ1-6; the table's TRBD1 call for D was not verified on the DNA. TRBV21-1 is flagged as a pseudogene. This CDR3 is built from 12 residues. CDR3 protein: CASTGERSPLHF. DNA for the CDR3: TGTGCCAGCACAGGGGAGCGGTCACCCCTCCACTTT.

The chain links TRBV6-2 or TRBV6-3 to TRBJ1-5; TRBD1 agrees at 10 bases. V lost 2 bases to trimming and J lost 5 bases; unmatched junction nucleotides: 9. CDR3 size: 17 residues. CDR1 is MNHEY and CDR2 is SVGEGT in the germline V gene. CDR3 bases: TGTGCCAGCAGTTACCCCGCGGGACAGGGGCCGGATCAGCCCCAGCATTTT. Its translation: CASSYPAGQGPDQPQHF.

The chain links TRBV27 to TRBJ1-5; D remains ambiguous. The ends were cut back, 2 bases at V and 0 bases at J, with 8 bases in the middle. The germline CDR1 and CDR2 sequences are MNHEY and SMNVEV (reference sequence). The CDR3 consists of 15 residues. The DNA of the CDR3 is TGTGCCAGCAGTTTAGAGTATAATAGCAATCAGCCCCAGCATTTT. This codes for CASSLEYNSNQPQHF.

This sequence joins TRBV11-2 and TRBJ2-5; 8 bases line up with TRBD2. V lost 1 base to trimming and J lost 2 bases; unmatched junction nucleotides: 6. Germline CDR1 and CDR2: SGHAT and FQNNGV. The CDR3 has 16 residues. CDR3 DNA sequence: TGTGCCAGCAGCTTAGGCAGCGGGGGACCACAAGAGACCCAGTACTTC. Translated: CASSLGSGGPQETQYF. The full variable domain, rest sourced from reference TRBV11-2 and TRBJ2-5, is EAGVAQSPRYKIIEKRQSVAFWCNPISGHATLYWYQQILGQGPKLLIQFQNNGVVDDSQLPKDRFSAERLKGVDSTLKIQPAKLEDSAVYLCASSLGSGGPQETQYFGPGTRLLVL.